Listed below are T cell receptor beta chains from one sample, sequenced in a study of shared clonotypes between healthy human individuals. Profiled with immunoSEQ multiplex PCR; TCRdb holds only in-frame clones, not every one. In the table there are roughly 700,000 clones, roughly 91% of which are singletons. Sequencing input: memory CD8+ T cells from PBMCs. Source of these receptors: a man in his late teens or twenties in good health. Some clones in this sample may be carry-over from other donors' samples. The CDR3 runs from the conserved cysteine through the conserved F or W. The D gene is left open where the match is weak. Some rows mark clone size as missing; the rest say once, few, many or name a class of expanded clone.

>TRBJ2-7|NA|once|TRBV28
TGTGCCAGCAGAAGGAGAGCCTCCTACGAGCAGTACTTC
CASRRRASYEQYF
>TRBJ2-7|TRBD1|NA|TRBV29-1
TGCAGCGTCGTACAAGGACAGGGTATCTCCTACGAGCAGTACTTC
CSVVQGQGISYEQYF
>TRBJ2-7|NA|once|TRBV4-1
TGCGCCAGCAGCCTGACAGTCGCTCCTAGCCCCTACGAGCAGTACTTC
CASSLTVAPSPYEQYF
>TRBJ2-7|TRBD2|NA|TRBV29-1
TGCAGCGTTGAATTCGGGACTAGCGGGTACACCTACGAGCAGTACTTC
CSVEFGTSGYTYEQYF
>TRBJ1-4|NA|NA|TRBV19
TGTGCCAGTAGTATTGGCCCAGTGTCCCAACTGTTTTTT
CASSIGPVSQLFF
>TRBJ2-5|NA|NA|TRBV15
TGTGCCACCAGCAGAGTGCAGATACCGGAGACCCAGTACTTC
CATSRVQIPETQYF
>TRBJ2-7|NA|NA|TRBV27
TGTGCCAGCAGTTTACGGGGGGCGGGCGAGCAGTACTTC
CASSLRGAGEQYF
>TRBJ2-3|TRBD2|NA|TRBV7-8
TGTGCCAGCAGCTTAGTGCCGGGGACTAGCGGTTCTAGCACAGATACGCAGTATTTT
CASSLVPGTSGSSTDTQYF
>TRBJ2-5|NA|NA|TRBV28
TGTGCCAGCAGTTTCATCAGGGCGGAGACCCAGTACTTC
CASSFIRAETQYF
>TRBJ1-2|NA|NA|TRBV4-1
TGCGCCAGCAGCCAGAGGGGAGAGGGAGGAAACTATGGCTACACCTTC
CASSQRGEGGNYGYTF
>TRBJ1-3|TRBD1|NA|TRBV9
TGTGCCAGCAGCCCAAGGGGGCTGAGCTCTGGAAACACCATATATTTT
CASSPRGLSSGNTIYF
>TRBJ1-3|NA|NA|TRBV10-3
TGTGCCATCAGTACAACGTTGGGAAACACCATATATTTT
CAISTTLGNTIYF
>TRBJ2-7|TRBD1|NA|TRBV19
TGTGCCAGTAGTAAAACCCCGGGACAGGGATTCTACGAGCAGTACTTC
CASSKTPGQGFYEQYF
>TRBJ2-7|TRBD2|NA|TRBV28
TGTGCCAGCAGTTTCGGCCGACTAGCGGAGCCCTACGAGCAGTACTTC
CASSFGRLAEPYEQYF
>TRBJ2-7|NA|NA|TRBV29-1
TGCAGCGTTGATGGAGGGCCAGACCCCTACGAGCAGTACTTC
CSVDGGPDPYEQYF
>TRBJ2-1|TRBD2|NA|TRBV6-5
TGTGCCAGCAGTCCCCTAGCGGAGTCCTACAATGAGCAGTTCTTC
CASSPLAESYNEQFF
>TRBJ2-7|NA|NA|TRBV11-2
TGTGCCAGCAGCCTTAATACGGGATTCCGAGAGAATTCCTACGAGCAGTACTTC
CASSLNTGFRENSYEQYF
>TRBJ1-2|NA|once|TRBV19
TGTGCCAGTAGTATCAGAGCGGGCAGGGATTATGGCTACACCTTC
CASSIRAGRDYGYTF
>TRBJ2-1|TRBD2|NA|TRBV7-2
TGTGCCAGCAGCTTAGTACTAGCGGGAGGAAATGAGCAGTTCTTC
CASSLVLAGGNEQFF
>TRBJ2-3|NA|NA|TRBV19
TGTGCCAGTAGGTACTGCACAGATACGCAGTATTTT
CASRYCTDTQYF
>TRBJ2-1|TRBD2|NA|TRBV2
TGTGCCAGCAGTGAAGAAATAAGCGGGAGTCCTGACAATGAGCAGTTCTTC
CASSEEISGSPDNEQFF
>TRBJ2-7|TRBD1|once|TRBV29-1
TGCAGGATGACAGGGGTTAACGAGCAGTACTTC
CRMTGVNEQYF
>TRBJ1-2|NA|NA|TRBV6-1
TGTGCCAGCAGTCAACCTGGACAGTATGGCTACACCTTC
CASSQPGQYGYTF
>TRBJ1-4|TRBD1|NA|TRBV28
TGTGCCAGCAGGCCGAACAGGGGGGGAATAACTAATGAAAAACTGTTTTTT
CASRPNRGGITNEKLFF
>TRBJ2-7|NA|once|TRBV30
TGTGCCTGGAGTGTCGGGGGTCGGGGCGAGCAGTACTTC
CAWSVGGRGEQYF
>TRBJ1-1|TRBD1|NA|TRBV7-3
TGTGCCAGCAGCTTAAGTTACAGGGGTCCTGAAGCTTTCTTT
CASSLSYRGPEAFF
>TRBJ1-1|NA|NA|TRBV21-1
TGTGCCAGCAGCATGCCCTGGGGAGCTTTCTTT
CASSMPWGAFF
>TRBJ2-1|NA|NA|TRBV2
TGTGCCAGCAGTGAGGCCCTACTAGCCGGGCAGTTCTTC
CASSEALLAGQFF
>TRBJ2-1|NA|NA|TRBV29-1
TGCAGCGTTGAAGCAGTGGGGATCGGGTACGAGGAGCAGTTCTTC
CSVEAVGIGYEEQFF
>TRBJ1-1|TRBD1|few|TRBV19
TGTGCCAGTAGTATCTCCCGGACAGGGAACACTGAAGCTTTCTTT
CASSISRTGNTEAFF
>TRBJ2-2|NA|NA|TRBV7-8
TGTGCCAGCAGCCCACCTTCCGGGGAGCTGTTTTTT
CASSPPSGELFF
>TRBJ2-7|NA|NA|TRBV28
TGTGCCAGCAGTCCGGACTTTCGAGAGGTGGGCGAGCAGTACTTC
CASSPDFREVGEQYF
>TRBJ2-1|NA|NA|TRBV6-5
TGTGCCAGCAGTTACTTAGCGACAGCCATCAATGAGCAGTTCTTC
CASSYLATAINEQFF
>TRBJ2-1|TRBD2|NA|TRBV7-6
TGTGCCAGCAGCTTAGACGGGAGGGCCTTTTCGAATGAGCAGTTCTTC
CASSLDGRAFSNEQFF
>TRBJ2-1|TRBD1|NA|TRBV7-8
TGTGCCAGCAGCCAAGGGGACAGGGAGAGGAGAGAGCAGTTCTTC
CASSQGDRERREQFF
>TRBJ1-1|NA|NA|TRBV9
TGTGCCAGCAGCGCGCAGAATACAGAGGACGATATGAACACTGAAGCTTTCTTT
CASSAQNTEDDMNTEAFF
>TRBJ2-7|NA|NA|TRBV4-1
TGCGCCAGCAGCCCCAGATCAACGGGGGAGCTCGGCTACGAGCAGTACTTC
CASSPRSTGELGYEQYF
>TRBJ2-6|TRBD1|NA|TRBV9
TGTGCCAGCAGCCCTCGACAGGGGACAACGAGGGGGGCCAACGTCCTGACTTTC
CASSPRQGTTRGANVLTF
>TRBJ2-3|NA|NA|TRBV2
TGTGCCAGCAGTGATAGTGTTTTGGCTCGGGATACGCAGTATTTT
CASSDSVLARDTQYF
>TRBJ2-7|TRBD1|NA|TRBV4-1
TGCGCCAGCAGCCAAATCCAGGGGGCGACCCGCTACGAGCAGTACTTC
CASSQIQGATRYEQYF
>TRBJ2-7|NA|NA|TRBV11-2
TGTGCCAGCAGCTCCTCCGACTGGTACGAGCAGTACTTC
CASSSSDWYEQYF
>TRBJ1-1|NA|NA|TRBV6-5
TGTGCCAGCAGTTACTCGACATCCAGGGGCCGCACTGAAGCTTTCTTT
CASSYSTSRGRTEAFF
>TRBJ2-1|NA|NA|TRBV27
TGTGCCAGCAGTCCCCACAGGGAGTACAATGAGCAGTTCTTC
CASSPHREYNEQFF
>TRBJ2-1|NA|NA|TRBV4-3
TGCGCCAGCAGCCATAAATTAGTCGGCCTCTACAATGAGCAGTTCTTC
CASSHKLVGLYNEQFF
>TRBJ2-7|TRBD2|NA|TRBV27
TGTGCCAGCAGTGGACTAGCGGGAGGTACCCACGAGCAGTACTTC
CASSGLAGGTHEQYF
>TRBJ2-5|NA|once|TRBV11-3
TGTGCCAGCAGCTGGCAGGCTCACTTAGCCCCGCTTCAAGAGACCCAGTACTTC
CASSWQAHLAPLQETQYF
>TRBJ2-7|NA|NA|TRBV4-2
TGTGCCAGCAGCCAGGGGGCGGGGCAGGCAACCTACGAGCAGTACTTC
CASSQGAGQATYEQYF
>TRBJ1-1|NA|NA|TRBV10-3
TGTGCCATCAGGTGGGACTTGAACACTGAAGCTTTCTTT
CAIRWDLNTEAFF
>TRBJ2-1|NA|NA|TRBV4-1
TGCGCCAGCAGCCAAATAGGGGTTGAGCAGTTCTTC
CASSQIGVEQFF
>TRBJ2-1|TRBD2|NA|TRBV25-1
TGTGCCAGCAGTGGACAACCGGGACTAGCGGTCGTCAATGAGCAGTTCTTC
CASSGQPGLAVVNEQFF
>TRBJ1-2|NA|NA|TRBV2
TGTGCCAGCAGTGAAAAGCGGGCGGAAACACTTGGGGGCTACACCTTC
CASSEKRAETLGGYTF
>TRBJ2-7|TRBD1|NA|TRBV5-5
TGTGCCAGCAGCTTCGGACAGGGGCATGCCTACGAGCAGTACTTC
CASSFGQGHAYEQYF
>TRBJ1-1|NA|NA|TRBV6-5
TGTGCCAGCAGTCCCCCGGTGGGGCAGAACACTGAAGCTTTCTTT
CASSPPVGQNTEAFF
>TRBJ1-3|NA|NA|TRBV6-1
TGTGCCAGCAGTGAATTTGGCAGAAGCTCTGGAAACACCATATATTTT
CASSEFGRSSGNTIYF
>TRBJ1-1|NA|few|TRBV29-1
TGCAGCGTTGGGGCCCATGAAGCTTTCTTT
CSVGAHEAFF